Sequencing of this TCR beta chain was carried out in a study of cytomegalovirus exposure and HLA in healthy donors. Study conclusions and caveats: A highly shared variant cluster was judged a likely technical artifact. In a later analysis, compared with equally common non-associated chains, HLA-associated beta chains were more expanded.

PCR involved 60 Vbeta and 13 Jbeta primers. Using immunoSEQ multiplex PCR, the repertoire was profiled, and TCRdb retains in-frame clones only, with some absent. In the table there are 95,000 to 110,000 clones, roughly 82% of which are singletons. Worth noting for this clone: Its antigen remains unidentified.

V lost 0 bases to trimming and J lost 12 bases, with 14 bases between them. Germline V gene data show CDR1 as MNHEY and CDR2 as SVGAGI. CDR3 size: 14 residues. The material sequenced was PBMCs. The source of this sequence is a male donor in good health and CMV-seronegative. The rearrangement joins TRBV6-5 to TRBJ1-4; no clear D. The CDR3 DNA reads TGTGCCAGCAGTTACTCCCCCGCCGAGGGCGAACTGTTTTTT. The encoded protein is CASSYSPAEGELFF.